The sequence of this TCR beta chain was determined in a study of cytotoxic CD8 clonotypes in ibrutinib-treated CLL. Germline values: CDR1 SGHVS, CDR2 FNYEAQ. V shed 4 bases and J 6 bases; nucleotides not matched to a gene: 19. This CDR3 is 18 amino acids long. Using immunoSEQ multiplex PCR, the repertoire was profiled, and TCRdb retains in-frame clones only, with some absent. Of 5,500 or so clones listed, 65% to 70% are singletons. Sequenced material: PBMCs, taken before ibrutinib treatment. The source of this sequence is a human donor with chronic lymphocytic leukemia. This chain uses TRBV7-6 with TRBJ2-7, with 9 nucleotides matching TRBD1. The CDR3 region has the DNA TGTGCCAGCAGCTCCACAGGGGGCCGGGGGGACCTCCTACGCGAGCAGTACTTC. Amino acid sequence: CASSSTGGRGDLLREQYF.